This T cell receptor (beta chain) was sequenced during a study of T cell changes during pregnancy in multiple sclerosis. The CDR3 totals 15 residues. In germline, CDR1 is SGHDT, CDR2 YYEEEE. J gave up 7 bases and V 3 bases, and 10 bases lay outside the gene matches. This clone occurred once. Assay used: immunoSEQ multiplex PCR; TCRdb lists only in-frame clones, some missing. Of 30,000 or so clones in the sample, 89% were seen once. The sample in question was CD8+ T cells from peripheral blood mononuclear cells, obtained after pregnancy. This TCR derives from a female donor with multiple sclerosis, enrolled in a pregnancy study. The V call is TRBV5-6, the J call TRBJ2-1, with 7 bases that match TRBD2. The CDR3 is CASSYWGGRENEQFF. The CDR3 DNA is TGTGCCAGCAGCTACTGGGGCGGGAGAGAGAATGAGCAGTTCTTC.